The 14 T cell receptor beta chains in this list originate from one sample, sequenced in a study of beta chain features in type 1 diabetes. These receptors are not linked to any known antigen. Study conclusions and caveats: Shorter TCRB CDR3s, moderately but significantly so, marked every one of the four CD4+ subsets in Type 1 diabetes patients.

As every portion of the isolated RNA was reverse transcribed, the sequencing read expressed TCRB transcripts. Method: immunoSEQ multiplex PCR; TCRdb's copy keeps in-frame clones and lacks some. This sample has about 300,000 clones, with roughly 13% found just once. Sequenced: naive CD4+ T cells from blood. The receptors originated from a woman under 30 with type 1 diabetes.

The CDR3 coding sequence is TGTGCCAGCAGCTCGTCCTACTATGGCTACACCTTC. Its translation: CASSSSYYGYTF. The chain joins TRBV11-3 to TRBJ1-2; D gene ambiguous. This CDR3 region has 12 residues. With 4 bases removed from V and 3 bases from J, the gap between germline ends came to 6 bases. Germline assignment: CDR1 SGHNT and CDR2 YENEEA.

This clone has a handful of counts. Other DNA sequences of this sample code for an identical CDR3. The V gene is TRBV18, the J gene TRBJ2-1; 7 nucleotides align to TRBD1. CDR3 length: 16 amino acids. The germline CDR1 and CDR2 sequences are KGHSH and LQKENI. The V segment lost 3 bases and the J segment 0 bases; nucleotides outside the gene matches: 5. The CDR3 spells CASSPRQGSSYNEQFF. Here the CDR3 DNA reads TGTGCCAGCTCACCCCGACAGGGAAGCTCCTACAATGAGCAGTTCTTC.

The CDR3 here is CASILQGDEQFF. CDR3 sequence (DNA): TGTGCCAGCATCCTACAGGGTGATGAGCAGTTCTTC. This chain connects TRBV2 to TRBJ2-1, with a weak D call TRBD1 (6 bases). The CDR3 length is 12 residues. The V end lost 7 bases, the J end lost 8 bases, and 12 bases lay between the germline ends. Germline V gene sequence: CDR1 SNHLY, CDR2 FYNNEI.

This clone was found many times. This chain connects TRBV23-1 to TRBJ2-7, with D uncertain. TRBV23-1 is an open reading frame whose function is uncertain. The CDR3 covers 14 residues. Trimming cost V 4 bases and J 2 bases, with 12 bases left between them. CDR3 sequence (DNA): TGCGCCAGCAGTCTTGACTCGGTTCCCTACGAGCAGTACGTC. It specifies CASSLDSVPYEQYV.

There are a few counts of this clone. The chain's CDR3 is CASSQDGLLAGGSYEQYF. The CDR3 region has the DNA TGTGCCAGCAGCCAAGACGGCCTACTAGCGGGAGGGTCCTACGAGCAGTACTTC. The chain is built from TRBV4-2 and TRBJ2-7; 13 bases are shared with TRBD2. The CDR3 loop spans 18 amino acids. V shed 0 bases, J shed 1 base, and the junction held 6 bases outside the gene matches. Germline V gene lookup returns CDR1 LGHNA and CDR2 YNFKEQ.

The chain has TRBV5-4 and TRBJ1-1, with TRBD1 matching over 7 bases. Losses at the gene ends were 0 bases for V and 8 bases for J; bases not matched to a gene: 10. This CDR3 is built from 15 residues. Germline lookup yields CDR1 SGHNT and CDR2 YYREEE (reference sequence). CDR3 DNA: TGTGCCAGCAGCTTGGGAGCGGGGGGACAGTACGAAGCTTTCTTT. Translating it yields CASSLGAGGQYEAFF.

This clone was observed a handful of times. This chain uses TRBV5-4 with TRBJ2-1; 9 positions match TRBD2. Trimming took 4 bases from V and 9 from J; bases not matched to a gene: 14. The CDR3 extends over 16 amino acids. Germline CDR1 is SGHNT and CDR2 is YYREEE (reference sequence). The CDR3 DNA sequence: TGTGCCAGCAGCGGCTCCGCGGGAGGGCCTCGGGGTGAGCAGTTCTTC. Encoded protein: CASSGSAGGPRGEQFF. The entire variable domain, with the rest obtained from reference TRBV5-4 and TRBJ2-1, is as follows: ETGVTQSPTHLIKTRGQQVTLRCSSQSGHNTVSWYQQALGQGPQFIFQYYREEENGRGNFPPRFSGLQFPNYSSELNVNALELDDSALYLCASSGSAGGPRGEQFFGPGTRLTVL.

This clone was observed a handful of times. V usage is TRBV5-4 and J usage is TRBJ2-5; 10 bases align to TRBD2. Germline CDR1 is SGHNT and CDR2 is YYREEE (reference sequence). The CDR3 sequence is 15 residues long. The J segment lost 1 base and the V segment lost 5 bases, leaving 5 bases of the junction unmatched. The CDR3 nucleotides read TGTGCCAGCAGTCCGACTAGCGGGCCCCAAGAGACCCAGTACTTC. It encodes CASSPTSGPQETQYF.

The genes are TRBV11-3 and TRBJ2-7, with 7 bases lining up with TRBD1. In germline, CDR1 is SGHNT, CDR2 YENEEA. The CDR3 covers 15 residues. V trimming: 5 bases; J trimming: 5 bases; junction bases outside the gene matches: 12. The CDR3 spells CASSQGLQGINEQYV. CDR3 in DNA: TGTGCCAGCAGCCAGGGATTACAGGGGATCAACGAGCAGTACGTC.

This clone was picked up a small number of times. The rearrangement joins TRBV11-3 to TRBJ2-1; TRBD2 agrees at 8 bases. The germline CDR1 and CDR2 sequences are SGHNT and YENEEA. V lost 0 bases and J lost 5; bases outside the gene matches: 3. The CDR3 length is 15 residues. CDR3 in amino acids: CASSLDGTRHNEQFF. The DNA for the CDR3 is TGTGCCAGCAGCTTAGATGGGACTAGACACAATGAGCAGTTCTTC.

This clone was observed a few times. The CDR3: CSVVPRGARGRNTEAFF. In DNA form, the CDR3 reads TGCAGCGTTGTCCCGCGTGGTGCCAGGGGGCGAAACACTGAAGCTTTCTTT. This chain uses TRBV29-1 with TRBJ1-1; the match to TRBD1 covers 8 bases. CDR1 is SQVTM and CDR2 is ANQGSEA in the germline V gene. V was pared by 4 bases and J by 2 bases, with 15 bases of the junction left unmatched. There are 17 residues in the CDR3.

DNA for the CDR3: TGTGCCTGGGGAGTAGGTCCCTACGAGCAGTACTTC. Residues: CAWGVGPYEQYF. The rearrangement uses TRBV30 and TRBJ2-7, with D hard to call. This CDR3 spans 12 amino acids. CDR1 GTSNPN and CDR2 SVGIG come from the germline V gene (reference sequence). Trimming pared 5 bases from V and 2 bases from J, leaving 10 bases between.

This clone was observed a few times. V usage is TRBV15 and J usage is TRBJ2-2; TRBD1 might be the D (5 bases). Trimming left V 0 bases short and J 2 bases short, with 16 bases between. The germline CDR1 and CDR2 sequences are LNHNV and YYDKDF (reference sequence). The CDR3 covers 18 residues. CDR3 bases: TGTGCCACCAGCAGAGATGAACTAATGGGGCCCAACACCGGGGAGCTGTTTTTT. Translation: CATSRDELMGPNTGELFF. The whole variable domain, filled in from reference TRBV15 and TRBJ2-2, reads DAMVIQNPRYQVTQFGKPVTLSCSQTLNHNVMYWYQQKSSQAPKLLFHYYDKDFNNEADTPDNFQSRRPNTSFCFLDIRSPGLGDTAMYLCATSRDELMGPNTGELFFGEGSRLTVL.

The gene calls are TRBV9 and TRBJ2-2; a weak D match, TRBD1 (6 bases). V was clipped by 0 bases and J by 1 base, with 10 bases between them. CDR3 size: 16 residues. Germline loops: CDR1 SGDLS, CDR2 YYNGEE. The CDR3, as DNA: TGTGCCAGCAGCGTAGCTTTGACAGGGAACACCGGGGAGCTGTTTTTT. Its protein is CASSVALTGNTGELFF.